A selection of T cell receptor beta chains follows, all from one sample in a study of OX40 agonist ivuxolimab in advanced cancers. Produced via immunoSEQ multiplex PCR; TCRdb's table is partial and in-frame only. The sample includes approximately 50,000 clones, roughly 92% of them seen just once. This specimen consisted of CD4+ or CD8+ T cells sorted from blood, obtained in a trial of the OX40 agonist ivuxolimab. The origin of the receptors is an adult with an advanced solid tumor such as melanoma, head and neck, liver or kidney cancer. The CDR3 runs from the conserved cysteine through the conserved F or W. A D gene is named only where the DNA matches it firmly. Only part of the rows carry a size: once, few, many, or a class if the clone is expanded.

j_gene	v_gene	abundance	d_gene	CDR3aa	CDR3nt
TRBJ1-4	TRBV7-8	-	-	CASSLAYRQDQNEKLFF	TGTGCCAGCAGCTTAGCCTATAGACAGGACCAAAATGAAAAACTGTTTTTT
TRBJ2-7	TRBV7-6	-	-	CASSLSPSYEQYF	TGTGCCAGCAGCTTAAGCCCCTCCTACGAGCAGTACTTC
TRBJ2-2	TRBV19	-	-	CASTLTPGWRGGELFF	TGTGCCAGTACCTTAACCCCAGGGTGGCGGGGCGGGGAGCTGTTTTTT
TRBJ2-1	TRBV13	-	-	CASSPPSGRQQFF	TGTGCCAGCAGCCCACCGTCCGGCCGTCAGCAGTTCTTC
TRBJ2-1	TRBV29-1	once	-	CSVEERDEQFF	TGCAGCGTTGAAGAGAGAGATGAGCAGTTCTTC
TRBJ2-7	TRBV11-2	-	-	CASSLEGVTGAYEQYF	TGTGCCAGCAGCTTAGAGGGTGTGACAGGAGCCTACGAGCAGTACTTC
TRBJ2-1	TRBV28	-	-	CASSLLLGVNEQFF	TGTGCCAGCAGTTTATTATTAGGAGTCAATGAGCAGTTCTTC
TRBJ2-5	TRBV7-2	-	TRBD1	CASSPGTVSQETQYF	TGTGCCAGCAGCCCAGGGACAGTTAGCCAAGAGACCCAGTACTTC
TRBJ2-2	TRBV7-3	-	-	CASSSENTGELFF	TGTGCCAGCAGCTCAGAGAACACCGGGGAGCTGTTTTTT
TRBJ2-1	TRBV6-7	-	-	CASSYLLARPVRYEQFF	TGTGCCAGCAGTTACCTTTTAGCGCGACCAGTGCGGTATGAGCAGTTCTTC
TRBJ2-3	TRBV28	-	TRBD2	CASSWGRVADTQYF	TGTGCCAGCAGTTGGGGGAGGGTGGCAGATACGCAGTATTTT
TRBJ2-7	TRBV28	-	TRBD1	CASRKGQGLVYEQYF	TGTGCCAGCAGAAAGGGACAGGGGCTTGTCTACGAGCAGTACTTC
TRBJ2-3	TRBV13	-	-	CASSLARTNTDTQYF	TGTGCCAGCAGCTTAGCTCGGACGAACACAGATACGCAGTATTTT
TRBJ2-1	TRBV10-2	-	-	CASSESGGSYNEQFF	TGCGCCAGCAGTGAGTCGGGTGGGAGCTACAATGAGCAGTTCTTC
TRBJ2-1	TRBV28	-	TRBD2	CASSNPGLANEQFF	TGTGCCAGCAGTAACCCGGGACTAGCCAATGAGCAGTTCTTC
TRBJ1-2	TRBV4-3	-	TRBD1	CASSPNRGQVYGYTF	TGCGCCAGCAGCCCTAACAGGGGGCAGGTCTATGGCTACACCTTC
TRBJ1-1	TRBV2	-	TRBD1	CASSGGQDWNTEAFF	TGTGCCAGCAGTGGCGGACAGGACTGGAACACTGAAGCTTTCTTT
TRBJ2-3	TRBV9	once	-	CASSARGGDTQYF	TGTGCCAGCAGCGCCCGGGGCGGGGATACGCAGTATTTT
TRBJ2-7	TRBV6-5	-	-	CASSPTGYEQYF	TGTGCCAGCAGTCCCACAGGGTACGAGCAGTACTTC
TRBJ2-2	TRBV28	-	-	CASSPRRTGELFF	TGTGCCAGCAGCCCCCGAAGGACCGGGGAGCTGTTTTTT
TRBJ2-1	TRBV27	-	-	CASSLGVISSYNEQFF	TGTGCCAGCAGTTTAGGGGTAATTAGCTCCTACAATGAGCAGTTCTTC